This T cell receptor beta chain was found in a study of long-term antiretroviral therapy in people with HIV. Study-wide background: Some samples came about a decade before the 2015 immediate-ART recommendation, and these were the earliest.

V lost 1 base, J lost 5 bases, and 14 bases lay in between. This CDR3 is 15 amino acids long. The germline V gene has CDR1 MGHRA and CDR2 YSYEKL. This clone occurred once. Antigen unknown. Study results and caveats: Absence of data on ART adherence, viral resistance or therapy changes was noted. Every time point showed a repertoire led by clones expanded before ART. ART-treated samples gained diversity yet remained below transplant donor controls.

Version v3.0 of the immunoSEQ assay was performed at survey level. Clones were read by immunoSEQ multiplex PCR, and TCRdb kept only the in-frame ones, dropping some. Among 25,000 to 35,000 clones listed, roughly three quarters were seen once. The V and J genes are TRBV4-1 and TRBJ1-2; possible D gene TRBD1, 5 bases. Sequences were derived from unsorted PBMCs, sampled 3.1 years after starting antiretroviral therapy. The receptor was derived from a woman between 50 and 59 years old with HIV. The CDR3 DNA follows: TGCGCCAGCAGCCAAGTGGAAGAGGGGCTTTATGGCTACACCTTC. Translating gives CASSQVEEGLYGYTF.